What follows are 2 T cell receptor beta chains derived from one specimen sequenced in a study of blood T cells in healthy people across ages. It was with a sample-barcoded 5' primer and a J-beta primer mix that a second PCR of roughly 7 to 12 cycles was run. Via MiXCR, TCRdb re-called the 5' RACE reads, giving one row per CDR3 protein. The sample includes hundreds of thousands of distinct CDR3 sequences, about 46% of them seen just once. The sequenced sample was blood. These TCRs come from an elderly man in good health.

This rearrangement joins TRBV20-1 to TRBJ2-3, with TRBD2 identical over 10 bases. CDR1 is DFQATT, CDR2 SNEGSKA, per germline (reference sequence). CDR3 length equals 15 residues. Trimming cost V 5 bases and J 5 bases; bases outside gene matches: 10. The CDR3 coding sequence is TGCAGTGCTCCCCAGCTAGCGGGGGCCGGAGATACGCAGTATTTT. Its protein is CSAPQLAGAGDTQYF.

The chain is built from TRBV7-3 and TRBJ2-5; unclear D gene. This CDR3 has 14 amino acids. Trimming took 5 bases from V and 11 from J, leaving 21 bases between them. From germline, CDR1 is SGHTA and CDR2 FQGTGA. The CDR3 sequence: CASSPYHTYNEQYF. The DNA for the CDR3 is TGTGCCAGCAGCCCGTACCACACATACAATGAGCAGTACTTC. The full variable domain, its missing parts supplied by reference TRBV7-3 and TRBJ2-5, is GAGVSQTPSNKVTEKGKYVELRCDPISGHTALYWYRQSLGQGPEFLIYFQGTGAADDSGLPNDRFFAVRPEGSVSTLKIQRTERGDSAVYLCASSPYHTYNEQYFGPGTRLLVL.